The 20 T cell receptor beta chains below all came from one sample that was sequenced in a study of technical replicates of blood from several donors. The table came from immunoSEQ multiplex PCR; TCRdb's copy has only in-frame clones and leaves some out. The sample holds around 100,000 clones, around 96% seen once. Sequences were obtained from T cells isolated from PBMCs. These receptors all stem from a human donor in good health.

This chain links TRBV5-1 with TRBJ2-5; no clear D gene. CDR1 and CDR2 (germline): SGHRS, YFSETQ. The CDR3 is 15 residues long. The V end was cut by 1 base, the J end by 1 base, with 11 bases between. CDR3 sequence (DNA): TGCGCCAGCAGCTTGAACAATAATGTCCAAGAGACCCAGTACTTC. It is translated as CASSLNNNVQETQYF.

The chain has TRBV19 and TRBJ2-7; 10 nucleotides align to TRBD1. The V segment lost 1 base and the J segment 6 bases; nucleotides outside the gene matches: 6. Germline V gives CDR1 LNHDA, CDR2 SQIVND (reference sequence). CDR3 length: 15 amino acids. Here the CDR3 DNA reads TGTGCCAGTAGTATAGCTTCCGGGACAGGGGTCGAGCAGTACTTC. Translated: CASSIASGTGVEQYF.

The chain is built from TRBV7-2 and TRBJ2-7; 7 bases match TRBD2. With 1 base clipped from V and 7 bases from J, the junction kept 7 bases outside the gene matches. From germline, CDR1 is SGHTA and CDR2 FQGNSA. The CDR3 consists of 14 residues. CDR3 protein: CASSLVFGGREQYF. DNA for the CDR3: TGTGCCAGCAGCTTAGTTTTCGGGGGGAGGGAGCAGTACTTC.

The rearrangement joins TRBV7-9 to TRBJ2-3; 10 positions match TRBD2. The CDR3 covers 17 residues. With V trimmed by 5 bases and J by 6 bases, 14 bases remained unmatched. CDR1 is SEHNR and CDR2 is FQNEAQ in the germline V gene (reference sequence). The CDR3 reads CASSPELLAGAGDTQYF. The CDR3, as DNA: TGTGCCAGCAGCCCCGAACTCCTAGCGGGAGCGGGGGATACGCAGTATTTT.

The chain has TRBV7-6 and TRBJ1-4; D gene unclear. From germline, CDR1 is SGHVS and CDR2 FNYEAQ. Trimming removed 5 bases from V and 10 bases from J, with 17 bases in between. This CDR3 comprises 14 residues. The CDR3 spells CASSLTGLEGKLFF. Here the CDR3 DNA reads TGTGCCAGCAGCCTGACGGGTCTCGAAGGAAAACTGTTTTTT. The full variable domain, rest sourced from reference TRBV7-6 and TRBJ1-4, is GAGVSQSPRYKVTKRGQDVALRCDPISGHVSLYWYRQALGQGPEFLTYFNYEAQQDKSGLPNDRFSAERPEGSISTLTIQRTEQRDSAMYRCASSLTGLEGKLFFGSGTQLSVL.

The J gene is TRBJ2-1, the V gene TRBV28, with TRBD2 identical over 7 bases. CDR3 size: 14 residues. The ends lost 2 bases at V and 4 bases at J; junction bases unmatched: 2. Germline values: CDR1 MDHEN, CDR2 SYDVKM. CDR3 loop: CASSLEGGYNEQFF. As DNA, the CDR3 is TGTGCCAGCAGTTTAGAGGGAGGGTACAATGAGCAGTTCTTC.

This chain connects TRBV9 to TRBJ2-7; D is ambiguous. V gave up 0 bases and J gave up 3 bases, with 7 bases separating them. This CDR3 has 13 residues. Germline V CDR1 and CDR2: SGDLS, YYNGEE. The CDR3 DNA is TGTGCCAGCAGCGTAGCTGCTAGCTACGAGCAGTACTTC. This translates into CASSVAASYEQYF.

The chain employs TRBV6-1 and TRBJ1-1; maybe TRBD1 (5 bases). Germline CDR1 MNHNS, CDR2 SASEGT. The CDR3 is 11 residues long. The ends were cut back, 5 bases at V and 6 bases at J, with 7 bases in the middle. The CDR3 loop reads CASSQGSEAFF. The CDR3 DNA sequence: TGTGCCAGCAGTCAGGGCTCTGAAGCTTTCTTT.

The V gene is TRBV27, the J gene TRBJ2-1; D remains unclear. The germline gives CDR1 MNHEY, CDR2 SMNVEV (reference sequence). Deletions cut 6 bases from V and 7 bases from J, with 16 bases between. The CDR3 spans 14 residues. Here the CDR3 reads CASRLRLDGNEQFF. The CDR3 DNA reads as TGTGCCAGCAGGTTAAGGCTAGATGGGAATGAGCAGTTCTTC.

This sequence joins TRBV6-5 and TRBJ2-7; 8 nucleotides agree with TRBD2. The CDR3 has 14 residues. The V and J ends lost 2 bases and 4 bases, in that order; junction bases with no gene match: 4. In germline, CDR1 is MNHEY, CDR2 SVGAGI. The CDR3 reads CASSYDLAGYEQYF. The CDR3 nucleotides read TGTGCCAGCAGTTACGACTTAGCGGGGTACGAGCAGTACTTC.

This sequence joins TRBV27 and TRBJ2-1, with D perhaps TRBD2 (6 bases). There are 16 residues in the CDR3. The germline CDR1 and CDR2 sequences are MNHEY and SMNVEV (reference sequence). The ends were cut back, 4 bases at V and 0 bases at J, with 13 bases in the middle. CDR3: CASSSGLESSYNEQFF. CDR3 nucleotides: TGTGCCAGCAGTTCGGGACTCGAAAGCTCCTACAATGAGCAGTTCTTC.

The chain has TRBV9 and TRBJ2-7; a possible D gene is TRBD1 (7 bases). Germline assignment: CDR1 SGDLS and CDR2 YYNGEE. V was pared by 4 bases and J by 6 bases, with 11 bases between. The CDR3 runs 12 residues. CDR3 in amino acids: CASSQGGGEQYF. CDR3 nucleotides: TGTGCCAGCAGCCAGGGGGGAGGCGAGCAGTACTTC.

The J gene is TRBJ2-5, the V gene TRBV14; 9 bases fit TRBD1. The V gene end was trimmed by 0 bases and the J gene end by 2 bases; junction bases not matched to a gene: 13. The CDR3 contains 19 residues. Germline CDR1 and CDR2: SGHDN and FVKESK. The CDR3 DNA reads TGTGCCAGCAGCCAAGACCGCTTCCGGGGACAGGGAACACAAGAGACCCAGTACTTC. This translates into CASSQDRFRGQGTQETQYF. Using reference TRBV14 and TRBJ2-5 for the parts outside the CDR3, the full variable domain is EAGVTQFPSHSVIEKGQTVTLRCDPISGHDNLYWYRRVMGKEIKFLLHFVKESKQDESGMPNNRFLAERTGGTYSTLKVQPAELEDSGVYFCASSQDRFRGQGTQETQYFGPGTRLLVL.

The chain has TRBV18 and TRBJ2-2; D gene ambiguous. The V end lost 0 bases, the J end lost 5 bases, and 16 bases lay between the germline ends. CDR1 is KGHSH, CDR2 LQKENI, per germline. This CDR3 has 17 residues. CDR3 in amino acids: CASSPPESVRFTGELFF. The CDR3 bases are TGTGCCAGCTCACCACCAGAGTCTGTCAGGTTTACCGGGGAGCTGTTTTTT.

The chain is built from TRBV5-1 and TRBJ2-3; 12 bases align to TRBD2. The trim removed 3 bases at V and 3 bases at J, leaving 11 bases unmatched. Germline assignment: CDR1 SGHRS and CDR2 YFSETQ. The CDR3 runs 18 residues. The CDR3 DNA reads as TGCGCCAGCAGCTCTATAATTGGACTAGCGGGAAATACAGATACGCAGTATTTT. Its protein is CASSSIIGLAGNTDTQYF.

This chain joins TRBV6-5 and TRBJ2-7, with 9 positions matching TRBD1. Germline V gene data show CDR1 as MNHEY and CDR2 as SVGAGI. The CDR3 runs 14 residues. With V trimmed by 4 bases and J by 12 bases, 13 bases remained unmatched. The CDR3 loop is CASSFLDRGSEWYF. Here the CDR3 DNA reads TGTGCCAGCAGTTTCCTGGACAGGGGATCGGAGTGGTACTTC.

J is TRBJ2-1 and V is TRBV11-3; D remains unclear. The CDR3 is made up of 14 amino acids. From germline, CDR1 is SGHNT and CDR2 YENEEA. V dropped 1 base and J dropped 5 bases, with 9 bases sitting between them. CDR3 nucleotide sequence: TGTGCCAGCAGCTTAGTCCCCTACGACAATGAGCAGTTCTTC. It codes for CASSLVPYDNEQFF.

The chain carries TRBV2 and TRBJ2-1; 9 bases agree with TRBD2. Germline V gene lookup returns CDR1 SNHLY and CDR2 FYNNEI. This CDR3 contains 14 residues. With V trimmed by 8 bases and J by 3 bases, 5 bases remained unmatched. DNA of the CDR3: TGTGCCAGCGGTAAGACTAGCGGCTACAATGAGCAGTTCTTC. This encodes CASGKTSGYNEQFF.

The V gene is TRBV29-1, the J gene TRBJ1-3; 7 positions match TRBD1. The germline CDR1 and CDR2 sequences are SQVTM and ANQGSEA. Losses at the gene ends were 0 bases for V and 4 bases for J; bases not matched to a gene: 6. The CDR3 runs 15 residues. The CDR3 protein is CSVEDLTGVGNTIYF. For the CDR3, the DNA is TGCAGCGTTGAAGATCTCACAGGGGTAGGAAACACCATATATTTT.

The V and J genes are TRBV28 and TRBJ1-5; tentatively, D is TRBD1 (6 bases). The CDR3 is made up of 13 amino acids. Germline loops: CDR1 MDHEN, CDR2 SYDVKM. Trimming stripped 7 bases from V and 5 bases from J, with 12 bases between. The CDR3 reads CASIGGVDQPQHF. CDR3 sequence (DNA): TGTGCCAGCATAGGGGGGGTAGATCAGCCCCAGCATTTT.